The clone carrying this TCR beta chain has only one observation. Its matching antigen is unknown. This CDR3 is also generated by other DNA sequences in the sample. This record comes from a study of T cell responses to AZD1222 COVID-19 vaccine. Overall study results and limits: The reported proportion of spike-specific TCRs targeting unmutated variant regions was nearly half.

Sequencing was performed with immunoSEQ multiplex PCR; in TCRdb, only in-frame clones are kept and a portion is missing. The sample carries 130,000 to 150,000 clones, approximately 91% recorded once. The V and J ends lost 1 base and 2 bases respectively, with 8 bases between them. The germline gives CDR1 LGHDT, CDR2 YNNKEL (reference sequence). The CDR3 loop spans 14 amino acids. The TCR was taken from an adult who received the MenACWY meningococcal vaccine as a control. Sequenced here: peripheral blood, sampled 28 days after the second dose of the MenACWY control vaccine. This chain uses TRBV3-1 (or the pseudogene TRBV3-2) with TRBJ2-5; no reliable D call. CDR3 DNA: TGTGCCAGCAGCCAAGCTCAAGGTCAAGAGACCCAGTACTTC. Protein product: CASSQAQGQETQYF.